This T cell receptor (beta chain) was found in a study of T cell clones after liver transplantation (dated by TCRdb to the late 2010s). Looking at the study overall: The samples were obtained from ITN030ST, a randomized trial that attempted immunosuppression withdrawal within 2 years after liver transplantation. Donor-reactive T cell clones were identified using TCRbeta sequencing after a pre-transplant mixed lymphocyte reaction and were then followed in post-transplant blood. Third party-reactive TCRbeta sequences from pre-transplant MLRs were also identified as an antigen-independent comparator for donor-reactive sequences. Of the eight recipients, a few were HCV-positive, while the remaining recipients had been transplanted for non-autoimmune, non-viral indications. No induction therapy was given to the subjects, and standard immunosuppression was administered until randomization at 12-24 months post-transplant. Tolerance meant complete immunosuppression withdrawal for at least one year without liver enzymes rising beyond twice the upper limit of normal. Blood samples were taken pre-transplant, pre-randomization before withdrawal, and post-randomization after full withdrawal or failed withdrawal. A cohort of 8 liver transplant recipients was studied, of whom 3 were classified as tolerant and 5 as non-tolerant. Beyond this particular receptor, the publication reports: In a couple of subjects, low numbers of available donor cells limited the measurable donor-reactive repertoire. Donor-reactive sequences decreased more than third party-reactive sequences, which suggests partial antigen-specific deletion that was not related to withdrawal success. When repertoire turnover was accounted for, significantly reduced detection of donor-reactive sequences was found in 7 of 8 subjects for CD4 and in 8 of 8 subjects for CD8. Without allograft tissue specimens, donor-reactive T cells may have migrated into the graft rather than being deleted. A significant post-transplant decrease in circulating donor-reactive CD4 TCRbeta sequences was observed in 5 of 8 subjects, irrespective of tolerance or HCV status. Because of small, heterogeneous patient numbers and non-standardized post-transplant time points, the conclusions were only preliminary.

For this clone: This clone's antigen is unknown. There are no base qualities to consult, and no much larger clone falls within one base.

Thawed unstimulated PBMCs were stained for CD3, CD4 and CD8 and FACS-sorted into CD3+CD4+ and CD3+CD8+ populations. All 8 studied subjects were randomized to withdrawal of immunosuppression. The Qiagen DNeasy Blood and Tissue Kit was used for isolation of genomic DNA. High-throughput TCRbeta CDR3 sequencing of frozen genomic DNA was performed by immunoSEQ, with PCR amplification, mapping, bias correction and internal controls included. As for how the authors treated the data: Productive rearrangements were retained, and unique TCRbeta sequences were defined by the CDR3 nucleotide sequence together with the V and J gene. For a sequence to be called donor-reactive, it needed a frequency of at least 0.01% and at least 5-fold expansion in CFSE-low cells compared with unstimulated pre-transplant cells. Per-subject minimum frequency thresholds, based on the lowest-template unstimulated sample, ensured at least 90% detection power. Jensen-Shannon divergence between the top 1000 TCRbeta sequences post- versus pre-transplant served as the measure of repertoire turnover. Two-sided Fisher's exact tests were used to test for changes in the detection of donor-reactive sequences. The source is immuneACCESS, and TCRdb retained only in-frame sequences with V and J called. Part of the clones is not carried over; for the studies checked, unresolved V genes explain less than half of this, and the remainder is unexplained. V and J calls plus clone size are reproduced from that table; the DNA served to infer D and trimming. The sample table holds tens of thousands of clones, of which approximately 87% were seen once. 2.5% to 3.5% of the sample rests with the top ten.

According to the germline V gene, CDR1 reads SGDLS and CDR2 reads YYNGEE. The CDR3 measures 16 amino acids from cysteine to phenylalanine. Only the CDR3 DNA stays, 48 bases, in frame from base 1. V is clipped by 2 bases and J by 2 bases, and the sequence between their germline boundaries is 15 bases long. The V gene is TRBV9 and the J gene is TRBJ2-3, with the D gene tentatively TRBD1 or TRBD2, based on 5 matching bases in each. The sequence was collected from a human patient who received a liver transplant. Following a transplant, some T lymphocytes may have been derived from the graft donor. Sequenced material: CD4+ T cells from blood, taken at the 22-month timepoint. The sequenced DNA: TGTGCCAGCAGCGTGAGTACTAGGGGAACCACAGATACGCAGTATTTT. Protein translation: CASSVSTRGTTDTQYF.